This TCR beta chain appears in the sequencing data of a study of T-cell reconstitution after alpha-beta-depleted transplantation in children. Overall study results and limits: Several hundred expanded graft clones reportedly supplied alpha-beta T cells about two months after transplant. When one year had passed after transplant, most T-cell counts and diversity came from newly produced T cells. Recipient T cells and thymic progenitors that survived were the source of the high TCRbeta diversity seen at day 60 in some patients.

This clonotype was counted between two and nine times. The antigen is unknown. The CDR3 has 14 residues. Trimming took off 5 bases at V and 6 bases at J, with 15 bases between the two ends. The germline V gene has CDR1 SGHVS and CDR2 FNYEAQ. Unique molecular identifiers were built into the TCRbeta library. One entry per CDR3 protein results from TCRdb running MiXCR on the PCR reads. This sample has about a million distinct CDR3 sequences, with about 26% found just once. The chain couples TRBV7-6 to TRBJ2-3; D call uncertain. The sample in question was PBMCs, mostly from graft donor cells, obtained 360 days after TCRalphabeta/CD19-depleted stem cell transplant. The TCR originated in a boy in the first two years of life who had a stem cell transplant for SCID, so the T cells may come from the graft donor. This chain's CDR3 is CASSLTPGLDTQYF. In DNA, the CDR3 is TGTGCCAGCAGCCTGACACCGGGTTTGGATACGCAGTATTTT.